This T cell receptor beta chain emerged from a study of early T cells in non-severe SARS-CoV-2 infection (dated by TCRdb to the early 2020s). For the wider study: Because TCR sequencing was done on bulk RNA from unsorted whole blood, the alpha and beta chains could not be paired.

Preparation of the library involved 5' RACE. The instrument was a NextSeq 500. To correct for sequencing error and PCR bias, the TCR library protocol tagged individual cDNA molecules with unique molecular identifiers. Both TCR alpha and beta chains were sequenced, and tight co-correlation was observed between alpha and beta sequence abundances in each sample. The published analysis was carried out like this. V gene, J gene and CDR3 annotation of TCR sequences was performed with Decombinator V4. TCRs were defined as expanded if a significant change between any two time points was detected under a Poisson model with p below 0.0001. TCR abundances were normalised to the total number of TCRs sequenced in each sample and reported as counts per million. MAIT TCRs were defined by TRAV1-2 paired with TRAJ12, TRAJ20 or TRAJ33, and iNKT TCRs by TRAV10 paired with TRAJ18. VDJdb, accessed 1 November 2021, was searched for CMV, EBV and SARS-CoV-2 annotated TCRs, excluding TCRs annotated for multiple antigens. TCRdb applied fastp at Q25 and MiXCR to the public reads, then kept only in-frame beta chains. Merged by CDR3 protein, the rows form single entries marked with the most common genes and DNA. Clone size and V and J calls follow TCRdb, not the original study. The sample profile shows 75,000 to 100,000 distinct CDR3 sequences; 16% of them were found once. The ten most abundant clones make up about 1.3% of the sample.

The paper's findings and limits, for the study overall: VDJdb matching was skewed toward anti-spike CD8 responses and likely underestimated virus-specific expansions, missing private and CD4 specificities.

A case-control design nested within a healthcare worker cohort in London, UK, was used, with weekly nasopharyngeal swab PCR tests and blood sampling performed. Healthcare workers were recruited between 23 and 31 March 2020, during the week of the UK lockdown, and were followed weekly for up to roughly 15 weeks. Clipping removes 4 bases from V and 1 base from J, with 8 as the unmatched junction base count. The CDR3 sequence holds 16 residues, the cysteine and phenylalanine included. The sequence is cut down to CDR3 DNA, 48 bases in frame from base 1. CDR1 and CDR2, looked up from the germline V gene (reference sequence), are MNHNY and SVGAGI. For this clonotype: Its recognized antigen is unknown. No base quality information exists; no much larger clone differs at one position.

The chain is made from TRBV6-6 and TRBJ1-1; 8 nucleotides in the junction match TRBD1. Material for sequencing was whole blood. The clonotype was recovered from an adult who was a healthcare worker with PCR-confirmed SARS-CoV-2 infection or an uninfected control (not recorded which). The bases read TGTGCCAGCAGTTTAAGAAGACAGGGGAGGAACACTGAAGCTTTCTTT. It translates as CASSLRRQGRNTEAFF.